The present T cell receptor beta chain was sequenced within a study of long-term antiretroviral therapy in people with HIV. No donor had fewer than one pre-ART PBMC sample or fewer than two post-ART PBMC samples. With 4 bases removed from V and 1 base from J, the gap between germline ends came to 7 bases. The germline gives CDR1 ENHRY, CDR2 SYGVKD. This CDR3 is 13 amino acids long. This was the immunoSEQ v3.0 assay at survey level. Using immunoSEQ multiplex PCR, the repertoire was profiled, and TCRdb retains in-frame clones only, with some absent. The sample yields around 30,000 clones, 65% to 90% seen once.

This TCR was recovered from a man younger than 35 with HIV. This chain joins TRBV10-3 and TRBJ1-2; D is ambiguous. This material consisted of unsorted PBMCs, taken 3.3 years after starting antiretroviral therapy. As DNA, the CDR3 is TGTGCCATCAGTGTCTCACTTAACTATGGCTACACCTTC. It codes for CAISVSLNYGYTF.